Following are 32 T cell receptor beta chains from one sample sequenced in a study of response to subunit inactivated influenza vaccine. TCRdb ran MiXCR on the RT-PCR reads and lists one entry per CDR3 protein. This sample carries hundreds of thousands of distinct CDR3 sequences, about 25% of them seen once, and the ten largest clones take approximately 2%. Sequences were derived from CD4+ T cells sorted from PBMCs, sampled 4 to 6 days after vaccination. These receptors all stem from a man aged 45 to 65 who received an inactivated influenza vaccine.

The rearrangement links TRBV11-2 to TRBJ2-3; 13 bases are a match to TRBD2. Germline CDR1 is SGHAT and CDR2 is FQNNGV. The trim removed 5 bases at V and 7 bases at J, leaving 15 bases unmatched. The CDR3 covers 18 residues. The CDR3 is CASSPLGFGTSGTNTQYF. The DNA for the CDR3 is TGTGCCAGCAGCCCCCTTGGCTTCGGGACTAGCGGGACCAATACGCAGTATTTT.

This clonotype was detected a few times. This chain connects TRBV6-4 to TRBJ2-1; 9 bases map to TRBD2. Unmatched junction bases numbered 6, after V lost 4 bases and J lost 5 bases. This CDR3 contains 15 residues. The germline V gene encodes CDR1 MRHNA and CDR2 SNTAGT. The DNA of the CDR3 is TGTGCCAGCAGTGCCGAGCTAGCGGGGAACAATGAGCAGTTCTTC. Translating it yields CASSAELAGNNEQFF.

This chain links TRBV5-1 with TRBJ1-2; D is possibly TRBD1 (5 bases). Germline V CDR1 and CDR2: SGHRS, YFSETQ. The CDR3 sequence is 14 residues long. V lost 6 bases, J lost 7 bases, and 19 bases lay in between. Here the CDR3 DNA reads TGCGCCAGCACCCCGGGGGACCGAACTAGTGGCTACACCTTC. This codes for CASTPGDRTSGYTF.

This clonotype turned up a few times. The chain recombines TRBV20-1 with TRBJ2-3, with D unclear. The CDR3 extends over 12 amino acids. V was cut by 4 bases and J by 3 bases, with 8 bases left in between. The V gene's germline CDR1 is DFQATT and CDR2 SNEGSKA (reference sequence). The CDR3 DNA is TGCAGTGCTATTTTGATGACAGATACGCAGTATTTT. Its protein is CSAILMTDTQYF.

This clonotype was found a few times. The gene calls are TRBV29-1 and TRBJ2-1; D is undetermined. Germline CDR1 is SQVTM and CDR2 is ANQGSEA. CDR3 length: 14 amino acids. V lost 3 bases and J lost 2, with 11 bases in between. Here the CDR3 reads CSVDSVRPYNEQFF. For the CDR3, the DNA is TGCAGCGTTGATTCTGTAAGGCCCTACAATGAGCAGTTCTTC.

This chain joins TRBV5-6 and TRBJ2-5; D is perhaps TRBD2 (5 bases). V was shortened by 4 bases and J by 5 bases, with 21 bases between the two germline ends. Germline loops: CDR1 SGHDT, CDR2 YYEEEE. The length of the CDR3 is 16 residues. This CDR3 reads CASSPGVRCLLETQYF. The CDR3 DNA is TGTGCCAGCAGCCCCGGGGTGCGGTGCCTTCTCGAGACCCAGTACTTC.

The chain couples TRBV5-1 to TRBJ1-1; no clear D. Trimming took 3 bases from V and 0 from J, leaving 18 bases between them. CDR3 length equals 17 residues. Germline-derived CDR1 and CDR2 are SGHRS and YFSETQ. CDR3 residues: CASSSGRATTMNTEAFF. The DNA of the CDR3 is TGCGCCAGCAGCTCCGGTCGGGCAACTACTATGAACACTGAAGCTTTCTTT. Complete variable domain (other parts from reference TRBV5-1 and TRBJ1-1): KAGVTQTPRYLIKTRGQQVTLSCSPISGHRSVSWYQQTPGQGLQFLFEYFSETQRNKGNFPGRFSGRQFSNSRSEMNVSTLELGDSALYLCASSSGRATTMNTEAFFGQGTRLTVV.

In its sample, this clonotype was seen many times. V gene TRBV5-1 combines with J gene TRBJ1-2; TRBD1 aligns across 9 bases. The trim removed 4 bases at V and 7 bases at J, leaving 5 bases unmatched. Germline V lookup: CDR1 SGHRS, CDR2 YFSETQ. The CDR3 loop spans 13 amino acids. DNA for the CDR3: TGCGCCAGCAGCCGGGACAGGGATGGTGGCTACACCTTC. Protein sequence: CASSRDRDGGYTF.

This clonotype has just a few counts. The V and J genes are TRBV12-3 or TRBV12-4 and TRBJ2-3, with TRBD2 identical over 10 bases. The CDR3 is 16 amino acids. V trimming: 6 bases; J trimming: 0 bases; junction bases outside the gene matches: 6. CDR3 in amino acids: CASSRNSGGSTDTQYF. CDR3 nucleotide sequence: TGTGCCAGCAGCCGTAATAGCGGGGGGAGCACAGATACGCAGTATTTT.

V and J are TRBV20-1 and TRBJ2-1; D not certain. CDR3 size: 15 residues. The V end lost 1 base, the J end lost 0 bases, and 10 bases lay between the germline ends. The germline V gene has CDR1 DFQATT and CDR2 SNEGSKA (reference sequence). The CDR3 DNA reads as TGCAGTGCTAGAGTTGGGGTGAGCTCCTACAATGAGCAGTTCTTC. Amino acid sequence: CSARVGVSSYNEQFF.

This clonotype has more than one count but fewer than ten. V and J are TRBV12-3 or TRBV12-4 and TRBJ2-7, with D possibly TRBD1 on 5 matching bases. The CDR3 is made up of 14 amino acids. Trimming stripped 1 base from V and 1 base from J, with 8 bases between. The CDR3: CASSLGTISYEQYF. The CDR3, as DNA: TGTGCCAGCAGTTTAGGGACAATTTCCTACGAGCAGTACTTC.

The J gene is TRBJ2-7, the V gene TRBV15, with TRBD1 as a possible D gene (6 bases). This CDR3 region has 15 residues. CDR1 is LNHNV and CDR2 is YYDKDF in the germline V gene (reference sequence). V was shortened by 0 bases and J by 6 bases, with 15 bases between the two germline ends. CDR3 in DNA: TGTGCCACCAGCAGAGATCTTTGGGGGCAGGGCGAGCAGTACTTC. Protein sequence: CATSRDLWGQGEQYF.

The chain employs TRBV29-1 and TRBJ2-5; D not resolved. This CDR3 region has 14 residues. CDR1 and CDR2 from the germline V gene are SQVTM and ANQGSEA. Trimming left V 4 bases short and J 5 bases short, with 17 bases between. CDR3 in amino acids: CSVVRLAFGETQYF. CDR3 in DNA: TGCAGCGTTGTAAGGCTGGCATTTGGGGAGACCCAGTACTTC. The complete variable domain, with remaining parts taken from reference TRBV29-1 and TRBJ2-5, reads SAVISQKPSRDICQRGTSLTIQCQVDSQVTMMFWYRQQPGQSLTLIATANQGSEATYESGFVIDKFPISRPNLTFSTLTVSNMSPEDSSIYLCSVVRLAFGETQYFGPGTRLLVL.

The table lists this clonotype with a few counts. The chain combines TRBV18 with TRBJ2-2; no clear D. V lost 2 bases and J 6 bases, leaving 10 bases between the germline ends. The germline V gene has CDR1 KGHSH and CDR2 LQKENI. There are 14 residues in the CDR3. The CDR3 here is CASSPSLGPGELFF. The CDR3 DNA reads as TGTGCCAGCTCACCAAGTCTCGGTCCCGGGGAGCTGTTTTTT.

V and J are TRBV18 and TRBJ2-3, with unresolved D. With 4 bases removed from V and 4 bases from J, the gap between germline ends came to 12 bases. The CDR3 totals 14 residues. Germline CDR1 reads KGHSH; CDR2 reads LQKENI. The CDR3, as DNA: TGTGCCAGCTCACTATCTGAGGTGTCAGATACGCAGTATTTT. Protein sequence: CASSLSEVSDTQYF.

This clonotype has just a few counts. The chain has TRBV5-6 and TRBJ2-3, with D possibly called TRBD1 or TRBD2 (6 bases each). Germline CDR1 reads SGHDT; CDR2 reads YYEEEE. This CDR3 is 18 amino acids long. V shed 2 bases and J shed 0 bases, with 19 bases lying between them. CDR3 loop: CASSFWGYWGASTDTQYF. As DNA, the CDR3 is TGTGCCAGCAGCTTCTGGGGATACTGGGGGGCTAGCACAGATACGCAGTATTTT.

This clonotype was found a few times. This chain uses TRBV4-2 with TRBJ2-1; 9 positions agree with TRBD2. The germline gives CDR1 LGHNA, CDR2 YNFKEQ. J lost 9 bases, V lost 3 bases, and 9 bases had no gene match. The CDR3 runs to 15 residues. CDR3 amino acids: CASSHASGVKGEQFF. The CDR3 coding sequence is TGTGCCAGCAGCCACGCTAGCGGGGTTAAGGGTGAGCAGTTCTTC.

This clonotype was counted a few times. The chain links TRBV5-5 to TRBJ1-6, with a possible D match to TRBD1 (6 bases). Trimming took 3 bases from V and 10 from J, leaving 11 bases between them. CDR3 length equals 13 residues. The germline gives CDR1 SGHKS, CDR2 YYEKEE (reference sequence). This CDR3 reads CASSYTGLSPLHF. The CDR3 nucleotides are TGTGCCAGCAGCTATACAGGGCTCTCACCCCTCCACTTT.

This clonotype was detected only a few times. V is TRBV20-1 and J is TRBJ2-2, with D possibly TRBD2 on 6 matching bases. CDR3 length: 14 residues. The V and J ends lost 5 bases and 0 bases respectively, with 10 bases between them. Germline CDR1 and CDR2: DFQATT and SNEGSKA (reference sequence). CDR3 nucleotide sequence: TGCAGTGCTGGGACTGGAACGAACACCGGGGAGCTGTTTTTT. Translated: CSAGTGTNTGELFF.

The chain has TRBV15 and TRBJ2-3; a weak D match, TRBD2 (6 bases). V was trimmed by 8 bases and J by 0 bases, leaving 9 bases between them. Germline CDR1 and CDR2: LNHNV and YYDKDF (reference sequence). The CDR3 is 13 amino acids. CDR3 in DNA: TGTGCCACCGTGGAGGGGAGCACAGATACGCAGTATTTT. Protein product: CATVEGSTDTQYF.

The chain couples TRBV28 to TRBJ1-5, with 7 bases lining up with TRBD1. After removal of 6 bases from V and 2 bases from J, the junction contained 10 bases not matched to a gene. There are 16 residues in the CDR3. CDR1 is MDHEN, CDR2 SYDVKM, per germline. CDR3 in DNA: TGTGCCAGCAGCTCGGACAGGAGGGTAGGCAATCAGCCCCAGCATTTT. It translates to CASSSDRRVGNQPQHF.

The chain uses TRBV20-1 and TRBJ1-5; maybe TRBD1 (5 bases). This CDR3 is built from 16 residues. Germline V lookup: CDR1 DFQATT, CDR2 SNEGSKA (reference sequence). The V end lost 0 bases, the J end lost 2 bases, and 14 bases lay between the germline ends. The CDR3 coding sequence is TGCAGTGCTAGAGATGCAACAGGCTTAGGCAATCAGCCCCAGCATTTT. Residues: CSARDATGLGNQPQHF.

V usage is TRBV6-5 and J usage is TRBJ1-4; D perhaps matches TRBD1 (5 bases). V shed 0 bases and J shed 5 bases, with 7 bases lying between them. CDR1 MNHEY and CDR2 SVGAGI come from the germline V gene. The CDR3 is 14 residues long. The CDR3 DNA sequence: TGTGCCAGCAGTTACTCGACAGTCAATGAAAAACTGTTTTTT. This codes for CASSYSTVNEKLFF.

This clonotype has at least ten counts. The chain joins TRBV7-2 to TRBJ2-7, with D maybe TRBD1 (6 bases). Germline values: CDR1 SGHTA, CDR2 FQGNSA. This CDR3 spans 14 amino acids. Between the trimmed V and J ends, which lost 5 bases and 1 base, there was a span of 12 bases. The DNA for the CDR3 is TGTGCCAGCAGCATCAGACAGGTTTCCTACGAGCAGTACTTC. Its protein product is CASSIRQVSYEQYF.

The rearrangement joins TRBV20-1 to TRBJ1-4, with D possibly being TRBD1 (5 bases). There are 13 residues in the CDR3. Germline CDR1 is DFQATT and CDR2 is SNEGSKA (reference sequence). Trimming took 6 bases from V and 7 from J, leaving 15 bases between them. CDR3 loop: CSARGWGGEKLFF. The CDR3 coding sequence is TGCAGTGCGAGGGGCTGGGGCGGTGAAAAACTGTTTTTT.

The CDR3 is CASSSALIGGTTYYEQYF. The CDR3 coding sequence is TGTGCCAGCAGCTCTGCTCTCATTGGCGGGACTACTTACTACGAGCAGTACTTC. This chain links TRBV11-1 with TRBJ2-7, with 7 positions matching TRBD2. This CDR3 comprises 18 residues. The germline gives CDR1 SGHAT, CDR2 FQDESV (reference sequence). Trimming cost V 4 bases and J 3 bases; bases outside gene matches: 18.

This clonotype was detected a few times. CDR3 protein: CATSEYTEDTQYF. The CDR3 coding sequence is TGTGCCACCAGTGAATATACTGAAGATACGCAGTATTTT. The rearrangement uses TRBV24-1 and TRBJ2-3; no clear D. The ends were cut back, 4 bases at V and 5 bases at J, with 9 bases in the middle. The V gene's germline CDR1 is KGHDR and CDR2 SFDVKD. The CDR3 is 13 amino acids.

This clonotype was observed many times. At one of its ends the junction is not consistent with the germline gene, which may arise from a read error. The chain links TRBV5-1 to TRBJ2-3; the D is unclear. The germline V gene has CDR1 SGHRS and CDR2 YFSETQ. The CDR3 runs 14 residues. The chain's CDR3 is CASSFRASTDTQYF. CDR3 sequence (DNA): TGTGCCAGCAGCTTCCGTGCTAGCACAGATACGCAGTATTTT. The variable domain in full, with the rest retrieved from reference TRBV5-1 and TRBJ2-3, is KAGVTQTPRYLIKTRGQQVTLSCSPISGHRSVSWYQQTPGQGLQFLFEYFSETQRNKGNFPGRFSGRQFSNSRSEMNVSTLELGDSALYLCASSFRASTDTQYFGPGTRLTVL.

This chain joins TRBV20-1 and TRBJ1-1; weak D call: TRBD1 (6 bases). The CDR3 has 14 amino acids. Trimming removed 6 bases at V and 4 bases at J, with 18 bases between. CDR1 DFQATT and CDR2 SNEGSKA come from the germline V gene (reference sequence). The CDR3 nucleotides read TGCAGTGCGGGGCGGGGGCCGATGGGCACTGAAGCTTTCTTT. Protein: CSAGRGPMGTEAFF.

V and J are TRBV24-1 and TRBJ2-7; no firm D call. Trimming removed 4 bases from V and 5 bases from J, with 11 bases in between. This CDR3 region has 13 residues. Germline loops: CDR1 KGHDR, CDR2 SFDVKD. The CDR3, as DNA: TGTGCCACCAGTGACCCCCCTCGGGACGAGCAGTACTTC. Encoded protein: CATSDPPRDEQYF.

The rearrangement links TRBV28 to TRBJ2-7; no clear D. There are 12 residues in the CDR3. Trimming took off 8 bases at V and 0 bases at J, with 8 bases between the two ends. Per the germline V gene, CDR1 is MDHEN and CDR2 is SYDVKM. The CDR3 DNA is TGTGCCAGCGGAATAAGCTCCTACGAGCAGTACTTC. Its protein is CASGISSYEQYF.

This clonotype was seen many times. This sequence joins TRBV5-1 and TRBJ1-1, with D hard to call. The V gene lost 2 bases and the J gene lost 0 bases, with 11 bases spanning the gap. The CDR3 extends over 15 amino acids. CDR1 is SGHRS and CDR2 is YFSETQ in the germline V gene. CDR3 in DNA: TGCGCCAGCAGCTTTGACCCCGCAGTGAACACTGAAGCTTTCTTT. This sequence encodes CASSFDPAVNTEAFF. Full variable domain (outside the CDR3, taken from reference TRBV5-1 and TRBJ1-1): KAGVTQTPRYLIKTRGQQVTLSCSPISGHRSVSWYQQTPGQGLQFLFEYFSETQRNKGNFPGRFSGRQFSNSRSEMNVSTLELGDSALYLCASSFDPAVNTEAFFGQGTRLTVV.